The 22 T cell receptor beta chains below were found in one sample sequenced in a study of blood T cell repertoires in COVID-19. TCRdb keeps only in-frame clones here, not all; method: immunoSEQ multiplex PCR. The sample shows about 500,000 clones, 70% to 90% of them seen only once. Specimen: peripheral blood. The receptors here all came from a woman in her fifties or sixties with COVID-19, enrolled during active disease.

The chain carries TRBV5-4 and TRBJ2-1; 8 nucleotides line up with TRBD2. CDR1 is SGHNT and CDR2 is YYREEE in the germline V gene (reference sequence). Unmatched junction bases numbered 3, after V lost 0 bases and J lost 7 bases. CDR3 length: 14 residues. The chain's CDR3 is CASSLDTGGNEQFF. CDR3 nucleotide sequence: TGTGCCAGCAGCTTGGATACGGGGGGGAATGAGCAGTTCTTC.

The rearrangement uses TRBV9 and TRBJ2-3, with D tentatively TRBD2 (5 bases). CDR1 and CDR2 (germline): SGDLS, YYNGEE. CDR3 length equals 14 residues. Deletions cut 4 bases from V and 4 bases from J, with 13 bases between. The CDR3 DNA follows: TGTGCCAGCAGCTCCGGGAATCCGGCAGATACGCAGTATTTT. Its protein product is CASSSGNPADTQYF.

The chain combines TRBV2 with TRBJ1-1; 7 positions match TRBD1. V dropped 8 bases and J dropped 4; count of bases not matched to a gene: 7. CDR3 length: 13 amino acids. Germline CDR1 SNHLY, CDR2 FYNNEI. As DNA, the CDR3 is TGTGCCAGCCGCGACCGGGACAGCACTGAAGCTTTCTTT. Amino acids: CASRDRDSTEAFF.

V usage is TRBV18 and J usage is TRBJ2-2; 8 bases agree with TRBD1. V lost 1 base, J lost 0 bases, and 1 base stayed unmatched. Germline assignment: CDR1 KGHSH and CDR2 LQKENI. The CDR3 loop spans 16 amino acids. The CDR3 region is CASSPRTGTNTGELFF. The CDR3 DNA reads as TGTGCCAGCTCACCACGGACAGGGACGAACACCGGGGAGCTGTTTTTT.

This chain links TRBV12-5 with TRBJ1-1; 9 positions match TRBD1. This CDR3 is 17 amino acids long. Per germline, CDR1 LGHNT and CDR2 FRNRAP. After removal of 1 base from V and 1 base from J, the junction contained 7 bases not matched to a gene. The CDR3 sequence is CASGLGRKQGANTEAFF. Written as DNA, the CDR3 is TGTGCTAGTGGTTTGGGGCGTAAACAGGGGGCGAACACTGAAGCTTTCTTT.

The chain couples TRBV4-2 to TRBJ1-2, with D perhaps matching TRBD1 (5 bases). Germline assignment: CDR1 LGHNA and CDR2 YNFKEQ. The V and J ends lost 4 bases and 5 bases respectively, with 14 bases between them. The CDR3 spans 14 residues. CDR3 amino acids: CASSRSRTTYGYTF. DNA of the CDR3: TGTGCCAGCAGCCGAAGCCGGACAACGTATGGCTACACCTTC.

CDR3 region: CAISEPQGNEAFF. For the CDR3, the DNA is TGTGCCATCAGTGAGCCTCAGGGAAATGAAGCTTTCTTT. The V gene is TRBV10-3, the J gene TRBJ1-1; a weak D match, TRBD1 (5 bases). The CDR3 covers 13 residues. Germline CDR1 reads ENHRY; CDR2 reads SYGVKD. V lost 2 bases and J 7 bases, leaving 11 bases between the germline ends.

The V call is TRBV18, the J call TRBJ2-5; the match to TRBD1 covers 8 bases. Trimming removed 5 bases from V and 4 bases from J; junction bases left unmatched: 3. CDR1 and CDR2 (germline): KGHSH, LQKENI. This CDR3 is built from 13 residues. The CDR3 region has the DNA TGTGCCAGCTCAGCCCAGGGGGCAGAGACCCAGTACTTC. It specifies CASSAQGAETQYF.

This clone was counted once. The chain carries TRBV4-2 and TRBJ1-2; D remains ambiguous. CDR1 and CDR2 from the germline V gene are LGHNA and YNFKEQ. The CDR3 extends over 13 amino acids. The V gene lost 0 bases and the J gene lost 4 bases, with 6 bases spanning the gap. The CDR3 nucleotides are TGTGCCAGCAGCCAAGATCCCAGCTATGGCTACACCTTC. Its translation is CASSQDPSYGYTF.

The CDR3 sequence is CASSWLWDRASSGNTIYF. CDR3 in DNA: TGTGCCAGCAGCTGGTTATGGGACAGGGCTAGCTCTGGAAACACCATATATTTT. V usage is TRBV7-9 and J usage is TRBJ1-3; TRBD1 matches 9 bases. The V gene's germline CDR1 is SEHNR and CDR2 FQNEAQ (reference sequence). The CDR3 consists of 18 residues. Germline trimming cut 4 bases from V and 0 bases from J; bases unmatched to any gene: 10.

This clone was seen once. CDR3 loop: CASSQVSGVGEQFF. CDR3 nucleotide sequence: TGTGCCAGCAGCCAAGTATCCGGGGTGGGTGAGCAGTTCTTC. V usage is TRBV3-1 (or the pseudogene TRBV3-2) and J usage is TRBJ2-1; D might be TRBD2 (5 bases). The V end was cut by 1 base, the J end by 9 bases, with 13 bases between. Germline values: CDR1 LGHDT, CDR2 YNNKEL (reference sequence). The CDR3 has 14 residues.

The chain is built from TRBV6-1 and TRBJ2-1; perhaps TRBD1 as D (6 bases). The V gene lost 2 bases and the J gene lost 4 bases, with 12 bases spanning the gap. Germline CDR1 reads MNHNS; CDR2 reads SASEGT. CDR3 length: 15 amino acids. The CDR3 nucleotides read TGTGCCAGCAGTGAAATGGGGGCTGAGTACAATGAGCAGTTCTTC. Translation: CASSEMGAEYNEQFF.

The chain couples TRBV28 to TRBJ1-1, with a weak D call TRBD1 (5 bases). The germline V gene encodes CDR1 MDHEN and CDR2 SYDVKM. This CDR3 comprises 13 residues. Trimming pared 8 bases from V and 4 bases from J, leaving 14 bases between. This CDR3 reads CASLQGRSTEAFF. The CDR3, as DNA: TGTGCCAGCCTGCAGGGAAGGAGCACTGAAGCTTTCTTT.

This chain links TRBV27 with TRBJ2-7; D may be TRBD1 (6 bases). From germline, CDR1 is MNHEY and CDR2 SMNVEV (reference sequence). The CDR3 consists of 12 residues. Between the trimmed V and J ends, which lost 4 bases and 3 bases, there was a span of 7 bases. The DNA of the CDR3 is TGTGCCAGCAGTTCGGGACACTACGAGCAGTACTTC. Translated, it gives CASSSGHYEQYF.

In its sample, this clone was seen once. This chain links TRBV6-1 with TRBJ1-5; possible D gene TRBD1, 5 bases. The V and J ends lost 3 bases and 5 bases respectively, with 11 bases between them. Per germline, CDR1 MNHNS and CDR2 SASEGT. The CDR3 runs to 14 residues. In nucleotides, the CDR3 is TGTGCCAGCAGTGATATCAGGGCGCATCAGCCCCAGCATTTT. The encoded protein is CASSDIRAHQPQHF.

The chain joins TRBV3-1 (or the pseudogene TRBV3-2) to TRBJ2-7, with TRBD1 identical over 8 bases. The germline CDR1 and CDR2 sequences are LGHDT and YNNKEL (reference sequence). J lost 2 bases, V lost 4 bases, and 4 bases had no gene match. The length of the CDR3 is 14 residues. For the CDR3, the DNA is TGTGCCAGCAGCCCGGGACAGGTAGCCTACGAGCAGTACTTC. This codes for CASSPGQVAYEQYF.

The chain uses TRBV7-9 and TRBJ1-1, with TRBD1 as a possible D gene (6 bases). The CDR3 runs to 13 residues. V lost 11 bases to trimming and J lost 4 bases, with 17 bases between them. The germline CDR1 and CDR2 sequences are SEHNR and FQNEAQ (reference sequence). The CDR3 loop reads CAVRTVGVTEAFF. CDR3 nucleotide sequence: TGTGCCGTCCGGACAGTCGGGGTCACTGAAGCTTTCTTT.

Note on this clone: The identical CDR3 is also encoded by other nucleotide sequences in the sample. V and J are TRBV4-1 and TRBJ1-1, with a possible D match to TRBD1 (5 bases). V dropped 4 bases and J dropped 6 bases, with 9 bases sitting between them. The V gene's germline CDR1 is MGHRA and CDR2 YSYEKL. This CDR3 comprises 12 residues. Here the CDR3 DNA reads TGCGCCAGCAGCCCCGGGGGGGCTGAAGCTTTCTTT. It yields the protein CASSPGGAEAFF.

The V call is TRBV6-5, the J call TRBJ1-4, with D possibly matching TRBD1 (6 bases). The germline V gene has CDR1 MNHEY and CDR2 SVGAGI. Trimming stripped 8 bases from V and 5 bases from J, with 15 bases between. The length of the CDR3 is 14 residues. The CDR3 region has the DNA TGTGCCAGCGACTGGGGGGGGGCGAATGAAAAACTGTTTTTT. Its translation: CASDWGGANEKLFF.

The CDR3 DNA sequence: TGTGCCAGCAGCTCCCCAGCGGGGGGGCGCACAGATACGCAGTATTTT. The encoded protein is CASSSPAGGRTDTQYF. This chain joins TRBV7-8 and TRBJ2-3; 10 positions match TRBD2. CDR1 and CDR2 (germline): SGHVS, FQNEAQ. There are 16 residues in the CDR3. V trimming: 4 bases; J trimming: 1 base; junction bases outside the gene matches: 5. The full variable domain, in which reference TRBV7-8 and TRBJ2-3 provide the parts outside the CDR3, is GAGVSQSPRYKVAKRGQDVALRCDPISGHVSLFWYQQALGQGPEFLTYFQNEAQLDKSGLPSDRFFAERPEGSVSTLKIQRTQQEDSAVYLCASSSPAGGRTDTQYFGPGTRLTVL.

This chain connects TRBV5-4 to TRBJ2-1; 8 nucleotides line up with TRBD1. Germline CDR1 SGHNT, CDR2 YYREEE (reference sequence). J lost 3 bases, V lost 1 base, and 3 bases had no gene match. This CDR3 is built from 15 residues. The CDR3 DNA sequence: TGTGCCAGCAGCTTGTATGGACAGGGCTACAATGAGCAGTTCTTC. Its protein product is CASSLYGQGYNEQFF.

This clone has just a few counts. The V gene is TRBV10-3, the J gene TRBJ1-5; D unresolved. The V end was cut by 0 bases, the J end by 3 bases, with 12 bases between. Germline CDR1 reads ENHRY; CDR2 reads SYGVKD. The CDR3 is 16 amino acids. The CDR3 DNA follows: TGTGCCATCAGTGAGTCAGGAGGGCAGAACAATCAGCCCCAGCATTTT. Residues: CAISESGGQNNQPQHF.